Listed below are T cell receptor beta chains from one sample, sequenced in a study of blood T cell repertoires in COVID-19. Profiled with immunoSEQ multiplex PCR; TCRdb holds only in-frame clones, not every one. The sample consists of under 200,000 clones, 70% to 85% of them appearing once. The sequenced material came from PBMCs or T cells enriched from blood (not recorded which). The receptors originated from a woman aged 65 to 85 in a cohort exposed to, infected with or recovered from COVID-19 (not recorded which). Both conserved end residues are part of each CDR3. A D gene is named only where the DNA matches it firmly. Part of the rows lack a size; the others show once, few, many or a class for expanded clones.

size: .
J: TRBJ1-5
D: .
V: TRBV5-1
DNA: TGCGCCAGCAGCTTGGACTCCAATCAGCCCCAGCATTTT
CDR3: CASSLDSNQPQHF

size: few
J: TRBJ1-6
D: .
V: TRBV20-1
DNA: TGCAGTGCTAGTGACTTCTCCTATAATTCACCCCTCCACTTT
CDR3: CSASDFSYNSPLHF

size: .
J: TRBJ2-7
D: TRBD1
V: TRBV28
DNA: TGTGCCAGCAGTTCACCCGGGACAGGTACCGACGAGCAGTACTTC
CDR3: CASSSPGTGTDEQYF

size: .
J: TRBJ2-1
D: .
V: TRBV4-3
DNA: TGCGCCAGCAGCCAAAGGTTTCAGGCAAACAATGAGCAGTTCTTC
CDR3: CASSQRFQANNEQFF

size: .
J: TRBJ1-6
D: TRBD1
V: TRBV5-8
DNA: TGTGCCAGCAGCTGGGGACAGGCCGATTCACCCCTCCACTTT
CDR3: CASSWGQADSPLHF

size: .
J: TRBJ1-2
D: .
V: TRBV29-1
DNA: TGCAGCGCAGGACGGGCGGGAGGCTACACCTTC
CDR3: CSAGRAGGYTF

size: .
J: TRBJ2-7
D: TRBD1
V: TRBV27
DNA: TGTGCCAGCAGATTGACAGGGATTTACCACGAGCAGTACTTC
CDR3: CASRLTGIYHEQYF

size: .
J: TRBJ2-1
D: .
V: TRBV18
DNA: TGTGCCAGCTCACTGGGACTGGGATGGTACAATGAGCAGTTCTTC
CDR3: CASSLGLGWYNEQFF

size: .
J: TRBJ1-3
D: .
V: TRBV9
DNA: TGTGCCAGCAGCCCCCGCGTGAGTGGAAACACCATATATTTT
CDR3: CASSPRVSGNTIYF

size: .
J: TRBJ2-5
D: TRBD1
V: TRBV11-2
DNA: TGTGCCAGCAGCTTAGGGGGACAGCAAGAGACCCAGTACTTC
CDR3: CASSLGGQQETQYF

size: .
J: TRBJ2-1
D: TRBD2
V: TRBV7-3
DNA: TGTGCCAGCAGCTTACGCGGCGGGAGAGGGGACAATGAGCAGTTCTTC
CDR3: CASSLRGGRGDNEQFF

size: .
J: TRBJ1-3
D: .
V: TRBV2
DNA: TGTGCCAGCAGTGAAGCAGGGGCTGGAAACACCATATATTTT
CDR3: CASSEAGAGNTIYF

size: .
J: TRBJ2-1
D: TRBD2
V: TRBV7-9
DNA: TGTGCCAGCGGGGAGAGGGCGGGAGAGACTGAGCAGTTCTTC
CDR3: CASGERAGETEQFF

size: .
J: TRBJ1-2
D: .
V: TRBV21-1
DNA: TGTGCCAGCAGCAAGGGCAGGCGAGACTATGGCTACACCTTC
CDR3: CASSKGRRDYGYTF

size: .
J: TRBJ2-3
D: TRBD2
V: TRBV2
DNA: TGTGCCAGCAGGTTAGCGGGAGTGGTAGATACGCAGTATTTT
CDR3: CASRLAGVVDTQYF

size: .
J: TRBJ1-2
D: TRBD1
V: TRBV3-1/TRBV3-2
DNA: TGTGCCAGCAGGCAACAGGGGGCGCCGGGCTACACCTTC
CDR3: CASRQQGAPGYTF

size: .
J: TRBJ2-2
D: .
V: TRBV3-1/TRBV3-2
DNA: TGTGCCAGCAGCCAAGATTTCCCTTCTGACACCGGGGAGCTGTTTTTT
CDR3: CASSQDFPSDTGELFF

size: few
J: TRBJ1-1
D: .
V: TRBV2
DNA: TGTGCCAGCAGTGGAGGGAGGACTGAAGCTTTCTTT
CDR3: CASSGGRTEAFF

size: .
J: TRBJ2-1
D: TRBD2
V: TRBV7-8
DNA: TGTGCCAGCAGTTCAAGTGACGGGAGGGGTTACAATGAGCAGTTCTTC
CDR3: CASSSSDGRGYNEQFF

size: .
J: TRBJ1-2
D: TRBD1
V: TRBV7-8
DNA: TGTGCCAGCAGCCCCAATCAGGGGGCCGGGGGCTACACCTTC
CDR3: CASSPNQGAGGYTF

size: few
J: TRBJ2-1
D: .
V: TRBV7-6
DNA: TGTGCCAGCAGCTCACAAGATGGCAATGAGCAGTTCTTC
CDR3: CASSSQDGNEQFF

size: .
J: TRBJ1-1
D: TRBD1
V: TRBV6-1
DNA: TGTGCCAGCAGAACCGGAGGGACAGGGGCCTATGAAGCTTTCTTT
CDR3: CASRTGGTGAYEAFF

size: .
J: TRBJ1-4
D: .
V: TRBV2
DNA: TGTGCCAGCAGACCCGTGCGGGCAACTAATGAAAAACTGTTTTTT
CDR3: CASRPVRATNEKLFF

size: .
J: TRBJ1-5
D: .
V: TRBV6-5
DNA: TGTGCCAGCAGTTACTCGACACGAAATCAGCCCCAGCATTTT
CDR3: CASSYSTRNQPQHF

size: .
J: TRBJ1-2
D: .
V: TRBV28
DNA: TGTGCCAGCAGTTTAGCAGGGTATGGCTACACCTTC
CDR3: CASSLAGYGYTF

size: .
J: TRBJ1-4
D: .
V: TRBV4-1
DNA: TGCGCCAGCAGCCAAGCGAGGGTAACTAATGAAAAACTGTTTTTT
CDR3: CASSQARVTNEKLFF

size: .
J: TRBJ1-1
D: TRBD1
V: TRBV28
DNA: TGTGCCAGCAGTCCACAACAGGGGGGTGGTGCTTTCTTT
CDR3: CASSPQQGGGAFF

size: few
J: TRBJ2-5
D: TRBD2
V: TRBV7-9
DNA: TGTGCCAGCAGCTTAGCGATGGCTAGCGGGCCGCATGAGACCCAGTACTTC
CDR3: CASSLAMASGPHETQYF

size: few
J: TRBJ1-5
D: .
V: TRBV30
DNA: TGTGCCTGGAGCGGCGGCCTGGATCAGCCCCAGCATTTT
CDR3: CAWSGGLDQPQHF

size: .
J: TRBJ2-1
D: .
V: TRBV11-1
DNA: TGTGCCAGCAGCTCTTGGACTCGGAATGAGCAGTTCTTC
CDR3: CASSSWTRNEQFF

size: .
J: TRBJ1-3
D: .
V: TRBV12-3/TRBV12-4
DNA: TGTGCCAGCAGTTTCGCGGGGAACACCATATATTTT
CDR3: CASSFAGNTIYF

size: .
J: TRBJ2-7
D: .
V: TRBV2
DNA: TGTGCCAGCAGTGCGGACTGGAGCTCCTACGAGCAGTACTTC
CDR3: CASSADWSSYEQYF

size: .
J: TRBJ2-3
D: TRBD1
V: TRBV3-1/TRBV3-2
DNA: TGTGCCAGCAGCTTCGCTTGGACAGGGGTAGATACGCAGTATTTT
CDR3: CASSFAWTGVDTQYF

size: few
J: TRBJ1-2
D: TRBD1
V: TRBV19
DNA: TGTGCCAGTAAGGACAGGGTGGACTATGGCTACACCTTC
CDR3: CASKDRVDYGYTF

size: .
J: TRBJ2-5
D: .
V: TRBV7-2
DNA: TGTGCCAGCAGCGCCCACCCCGGGGAGACCCAGTACTTC
CDR3: CASSAHPGETQYF

size: .
J: TRBJ2-5
D: .
V: TRBV3-1/TRBV3-2
DNA: TGTGCCAGCAGCCGTTCCAGCCAAGAGACCCAGTACTTC
CDR3: CASSRSSQETQYF

size: .
J: TRBJ2-1
D: TRBD1
V: TRBV19
DNA: TGTGCCAGTAGCTTCATCAATACCGGGACAGCGCCAAATGAGCAGTTCTTC
CDR3: CASSFINTGTAPNEQFF

size: few
J: TRBJ2-1
D: .
V: TRBV7-2
DNA: TGTGCCAGCAGCTTAGATGAGGGACTCTACAATGAGCAGTTCTTC
CDR3: CASSLDEGLYNEQFF

size: .
J: TRBJ2-7
D: TRBD2
V: TRBV7-2
DNA: TGTGCCAGCAGCAAACCGGGACTAGGCATCGAGCAGTACTTC
CDR3: CASSKPGLGIEQYF

size: .
J: TRBJ1-4
D: TRBD1
V: TRBV20-1
DNA: TGCGCTTACAGGGGGCTTGAAAAACTGTTTTTT
CDR3: CAYRGLEKLFF

size: .
J: TRBJ2-7
D: .
V: TRBV30
DNA: TGTGCCTGGAGTGTAATTTTGGCGGCCGAGCAGTACTTC
CDR3: CAWSVILAAEQYF

size: .
J: TRBJ2-3
D: TRBD2
V: TRBV18
DNA: TGTGCCAGCTCCCGGGCGGGAGATCCATCTGATACGCAGTATTTT
CDR3: CASSRAGDPSDTQYF

size: .
J: TRBJ2-1
D: TRBD2
V: TRBV6-5
DNA: TGTGCCAGCAGTTACAACTTAGCGGGGAGCTATGAGCAGTTCTTC
CDR3: CASSYNLAGSYEQFF